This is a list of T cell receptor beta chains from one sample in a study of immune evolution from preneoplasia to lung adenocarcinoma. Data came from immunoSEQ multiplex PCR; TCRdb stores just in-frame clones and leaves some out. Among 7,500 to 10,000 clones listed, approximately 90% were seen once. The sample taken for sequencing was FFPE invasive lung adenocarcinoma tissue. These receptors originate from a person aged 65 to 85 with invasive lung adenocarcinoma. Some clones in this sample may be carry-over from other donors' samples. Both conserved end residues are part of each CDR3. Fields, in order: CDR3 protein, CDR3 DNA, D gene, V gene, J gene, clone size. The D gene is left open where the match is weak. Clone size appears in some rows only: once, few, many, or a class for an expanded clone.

CDR3aa: CASSLRQGNQPQHF; CDR3nt: TGTGCCAGCAGCTTACGCCAGGGCAATCAGCCCCAGCATTTT; d_gene: -; v_gene: TRBV7-2; j_gene: TRBJ1-5; abundance: -
CDR3aa: CASSNIIAAEWEETQYF; CDR3nt: TGTGCCAGCAGCAATATAATAGCGGCGGAGTGGGAAGAGACCCAGTACTTC; d_gene: -; v_gene: TRBV21-1; j_gene: TRBJ2-5; abundance: -
CDR3aa: CASSLGQLTYTEAFF; CDR3nt: TGTGCCAGCAGCTTGGGACAGTTGACATACACTGAAGCTTTCTTT; d_gene: -; v_gene: TRBV5-6; j_gene: TRBJ1-1; abundance: -
CDR3aa: CASSVRPGAGWPYGYTF; CDR3nt: TGTGCCAGCAGCGTACGGCCAGGCGCTGGGTGGCCCTATGGCTACACCTTC; d_gene: -; v_gene: TRBV9; j_gene: TRBJ1-2; abundance: -
CDR3aa: CATSRDFAGTEAFF; CDR3nt: TGTGCCACCAGCAGAGATTTCGCGGGCACTGAAGCTTTCTTT; d_gene: -; v_gene: TRBV15; j_gene: TRBJ1-1; abundance: few
CDR3aa: CASSLGSFSYEQYF; CDR3nt: TGTGCCAGCAGCTTAGGGAGTTTCTCCTACGAGCAGTACTTC; d_gene: -; v_gene: TRBV7-2; j_gene: TRBJ2-7; abundance: few
CDR3aa: CAWSGASGSYYEQYF; CDR3nt: TGTGCCTGGAGTGGAGCTAGCGGGAGCTACTACGAGCAGTACTTC; d_gene: TRBD2; v_gene: TRBV30; j_gene: TRBJ2-7; abundance: -
CDR3aa: CASSLPRRGQETQYF; CDR3nt: TGTGCCAGCAGTTTACCTAGAAGGGGCCAAGAGACCCAGTACTTC; d_gene: -; v_gene: TRBV28; j_gene: TRBJ2-5; abundance: -
CDR3aa: CASISPPGRELFF; CDR3nt: TGCGCCAGCATCAGCCCGCCAGGCCGGGAGCTGTTTTTT; d_gene: -; v_gene: TRBV10-2; j_gene: TRBJ2-2; abundance: -
CDR3aa: CASSLRYNEQFF; CDR3nt: TGTGCCAGCAGCTTGCGCTACAATGAGCAGTTCTTC; d_gene: -; v_gene: TRBV7-2; j_gene: TRBJ2-1; abundance: -
CDR3aa: CASSTSGAAGANVLTF; CDR3nt: TGTGCCAGCAGCACCTCAGGGGCGGCTGGGGCCAACGTCCTGACTTTC; d_gene: -; v_gene: TRBV9; j_gene: TRBJ2-6; abundance: once
CDR3aa: CASGFGQTAEQYF; CDR3nt: TGTGCTAGTGGTTTCGGACAGACGGCGGAGCAGTACTTC; d_gene: -; v_gene: TRBV12-5; j_gene: TRBJ2-7; abundance: -
CDR3aa: CASSRDRGYEQYF; CDR3nt: TGTGCCAGCAGCCGGGACAGGGGCTACGAGCAGTACTTC; d_gene: TRBD1; v_gene: TRBV7-3; j_gene: TRBJ2-7; abundance: -
CDR3aa: CASSQPSGGALETQYF; CDR3nt: TGTGCCAGCAGTCAACCCAGCGGGGGGGCACTAGAGACCCAGTACTTC; d_gene: TRBD2; v_gene: TRBV28; j_gene: TRBJ2-5; abundance: -
CDR3aa: CASSSSILQGNTIYF; CDR3nt: TGTGCCAGCAGTTCCTCTATACTACAGGGGAACACCATATATTTT; d_gene: TRBD1; v_gene: TRBV6-5; j_gene: TRBJ1-3; abundance: -
CDR3aa: CSVDSGVATGELFF; CDR3nt: TGCAGCGTCGACTCAGGGGTCGCCACCGGGGAGCTGTTTTTT; d_gene: -; v_gene: TRBV29-1; j_gene: TRBJ2-2; abundance: -
CDR3aa: CASSLVPGAGSNQPQHF; CDR3nt: TGTGCCAGCAGCTTAGTCCCAGGGGCTGGCAGCAATCAGCCCCAGCATTTT; d_gene: -; v_gene: TRBV7-6; j_gene: TRBJ1-5; abundance: -
CDR3aa: CAISDGRSDTQYF; CDR3nt: TGTGCCATCAGTGATGGGCGTTCCGATACGCAGTATTTT; d_gene: -; v_gene: TRBV10-3; j_gene: TRBJ2-3; abundance: -
CDR3aa: CAWSAPGRWNNQPQHF; CDR3nt: TGTGCCTGGAGTGCCCCCGGGCGGTGGAACAATCAGCCCCAGCATTTT; d_gene: -; v_gene: TRBV30; j_gene: TRBJ1-5; abundance: -
CDR3aa: CASSLGRGRLFSYEQYF; CDR3nt: TGTGCCAGCAGCTTGGGCAGGGGGCGCTTATTCTCCTACGAGCAGTACTTC; d_gene: TRBD1; v_gene: TRBV5-6; j_gene: TRBJ2-7; abundance: -
CDR3aa: CASRRGTGWYNEQFF; CDR3nt: TGTGCCAGCAGGAGAGGGACAGGGTGGTACAATGAGCAGTTCTTC; d_gene: TRBD1; v_gene: TRBV6-6; j_gene: TRBJ2-1; abundance: -
CDR3aa: CASSLIRDRPGSGANVLTF; CDR3nt: TGTGCCAGCAGCTTAATACGTGACAGGCCGGGCTCTGGGGCCAACGTCCTGACTTTC; d_gene: -; v_gene: TRBV13; j_gene: TRBJ2-6; abundance: few
CDR3aa: CASRPGGRGKNIQYF; CDR3nt: TGTGCCAGCAGGCCAGGGGGCCGGGGCAAAAACATTCAGTACTTC; d_gene: TRBD1; v_gene: TRBV6-6; j_gene: TRBJ2-4; abundance: -
CDR3aa: CASSPRAGGPFF; CDR3nt: TGCGCCAGCAGCCCCCGGGCGGGGGGGCCGTTCTTC; d_gene: TRBD2; v_gene: TRBV4-1; j_gene: TRBJ2-1; abundance: -
CDR3aa: CASSFGLTGELFF; CDR3nt: TGTGCCAGCAGCTTCGGGCTCACCGGGGAGCTGTTTTTT; d_gene: -; v_gene: TRBV5-4; j_gene: TRBJ2-2; abundance: -
CDR3aa: CASSPDRVENEQFF; CDR3nt: TGTGCCAGCAGTCCAGACAGGGTGGAGAATGAGCAGTTCTTC; d_gene: TRBD1; v_gene: TRBV2; j_gene: TRBJ2-1; abundance: -
CDR3aa: CASSKRGSDLSKNIQYF; CDR3nt: TGTGCCAGCAGCAAACGGGGGTCGGATCTGTCCAAAAACATTCAGTACTTC; d_gene: -; v_gene: TRBV21-1; j_gene: TRBJ2-4; abundance: few
CDR3aa: CASSGGLAGSRYNEQFF; CDR3nt: TGCGCCAGCAGTGGGGGACTAGCGGGATCCCGGTACAATGAGCAGTTCTTC; d_gene: TRBD2; v_gene: TRBV10-2; j_gene: TRBJ2-1; abundance: -
CDR3aa: CASSFGSGISSYEQYF; CDR3nt: TGCGCCAGCAGCTTTGGAAGCGGGATATCCTCCTACGAGCAGTACTTC; d_gene: TRBD2; v_gene: TRBV5-1; j_gene: TRBJ2-7; abundance: once
CDR3aa: CASRGLNEKLFF; CDR3nt: TGTGCCAGCCGGGGATTGAATGAAAAACTGTTTTTT; d_gene: -; v_gene: TRBV6-5; j_gene: TRBJ1-4; abundance: -
CDR3aa: CASSEGWGATF; CDR3nt: TGTGCCAGCAGTGAAGGGTGGGGTGCCACCTTC; d_gene: -; v_gene: TRBV2; j_gene: TRBJ1-2; abundance: -
CDR3aa: CASSLGLAGGGETQYF; CDR3nt: TGTGCCAGCAGCTTGGGACTAGCGGGAGGCGGAGAGACCCAGTACTTC; d_gene: TRBD2; v_gene: TRBV7-8; j_gene: TRBJ2-5; abundance: once
CDR3aa: CAWSGTGGFSGANVLTF; CDR3nt: TGTGCCTGGAGCGGAACGGGCGGATTCTCTGGGGCCAACGTCCTGACTTTC; d_gene: -; v_gene: TRBV30; j_gene: TRBJ2-6; abundance: once
CDR3aa: CASSDRTGVTDTQYF; CDR3nt: TGTGCCAGCAGTGACAGGACAGGGGTCACAGATACGCAGTATTTT; d_gene: TRBD1; v_gene: TRBV2; j_gene: TRBJ2-3; abundance: -
CDR3aa: CASSRSLGHRGSGNTIYF; CDR3nt: TGTGCCAGCAGCCGATCCCTCGGTCATAGGGGCTCTGGAAACACCATATATTTT; d_gene: -; v_gene: TRBV11-2; j_gene: TRBJ1-3; abundance: -
CDR3aa: CASSLVLWDITQYF; CDR3nt: TGTGCCAGCAGCTTAGTATTGTGGGACATAACGCAGTATTTT; d_gene: -; v_gene: TRBV7-2; j_gene: TRBJ2-3; abundance: -
CDR3aa: CASSFWGNNQPQHF; CDR3nt: TGTGCCAGCAGCTTCTGGGGGAACAATCAGCCCCAGCATTTT; d_gene: -; v_gene: TRBV5-4; j_gene: TRBJ1-5; abundance: -
CDR3aa: CASRSRTGAGELFF; CDR3nt: TGCGCCAGCAGGAGCCGGACAGGTGCCGGGGAGCTGTTTTTT; d_gene: TRBD1; v_gene: TRBV5-1; j_gene: TRBJ2-2; abundance: -
CDR3aa: CASSHQNSNQPQHF; CDR3nt: TGTGCCAGCAGTCACCAGAATAGCAATCAGCCCCAGCATTTT; d_gene: -; v_gene: TRBV27; j_gene: TRBJ1-5; abundance: -
CDR3aa: CASSLRNTDTQYF; CDR3nt: TGTGCCAGCAGTTTGCGGAACACAGATACGCAGTATTTT; d_gene: -; v_gene: TRBV28; j_gene: TRBJ2-3; abundance: few
CDR3aa: CASSQDLDRGGRTINEQFF; CDR3nt: TGTGCCAGCAGCCAAGATCTTGACAGGGGTGGACGAACGATCAATGAGCAGTTCTTC; d_gene: TRBD1; v_gene: TRBV4-2; j_gene: TRBJ2-1; abundance: -
CDR3aa: CASSQRTGGHTEAFF; CDR3nt: TGTGCCAGTAGTCAAAGGACAGGGGGGCACACTGAAGCTTTCTTT; d_gene: TRBD1; v_gene: TRBV19; j_gene: TRBJ1-1; abundance: -
CDR3aa: CRHRVDEQFF; CDR3nt: TGCAGGCACAGGGTCGATGAGCAGTTCTTC; d_gene: -; v_gene: TRBV29-1; j_gene: TRBJ2-1; abundance: -
CDR3aa: CASLDRVISNYGYTF; CDR3nt: TGTGCCTCCTTGGACAGGGTGATATCTAACTATGGCTACACCTTC; d_gene: TRBD1; v_gene: TRBV30; j_gene: TRBJ1-2; abundance: -
CDR3aa: CASSKEDSRSYEQYF; CDR3nt: TGTGCCAGCAGCAAGGAGGACAGCCGCTCCTACGAGCAGTACTTC; d_gene: -; v_gene: TRBV21-1; j_gene: TRBJ2-7; abundance: -
CDR3aa: CASSDRPPAQNTEAFF; CDR3nt: TGTGCCAGCAGTGACCGGCCGCCCGCGCAGAACACTGAAGCTTTCTTT; d_gene: -; v_gene: TRBV6-1; j_gene: TRBJ1-1; abundance: -
CDR3aa: CASSYAGGYYEQYF; CDR3nt: TGTGCCAGCTCTTACGCGGGGGGCTACTACGAGCAGTACTTC; d_gene: TRBD2; v_gene: TRBV6-6; j_gene: TRBJ2-7; abundance: -
CDR3aa: CAWSVQGNTEAFF; CDR3nt: TGTGCCTGGAGTGTACAGGGGAACACTGAAGCTTTCTTT; d_gene: -; v_gene: TRBV30; j_gene: TRBJ1-1; abundance: -
CDR3aa: CASSPGGGQETQYF; CDR3nt: TGTGCCAGCTCACCAGGGGGTGGGCAAGAGACCCAGTACTTC; d_gene: -; v_gene: TRBV18; j_gene: TRBJ2-5; abundance: -
CDR3aa: CASSQVGTGGEQFF; CDR3nt: TGTGCCAGCAGCCAAGTGGGGACAGGGGGCGAGCAGTTCTTC; d_gene: TRBD1; v_gene: TRBV4-2; j_gene: TRBJ2-1; abundance: -
CDR3aa: CASSQEVSGAFTTGELFF; CDR3nt: TGCGCCAGCAGCCAAGAGGTTAGCGGGGCATTCACCACCGGGGAGCTGTTTTTT; d_gene: TRBD2; v_gene: TRBV4-3; j_gene: TRBJ2-2; abundance: -